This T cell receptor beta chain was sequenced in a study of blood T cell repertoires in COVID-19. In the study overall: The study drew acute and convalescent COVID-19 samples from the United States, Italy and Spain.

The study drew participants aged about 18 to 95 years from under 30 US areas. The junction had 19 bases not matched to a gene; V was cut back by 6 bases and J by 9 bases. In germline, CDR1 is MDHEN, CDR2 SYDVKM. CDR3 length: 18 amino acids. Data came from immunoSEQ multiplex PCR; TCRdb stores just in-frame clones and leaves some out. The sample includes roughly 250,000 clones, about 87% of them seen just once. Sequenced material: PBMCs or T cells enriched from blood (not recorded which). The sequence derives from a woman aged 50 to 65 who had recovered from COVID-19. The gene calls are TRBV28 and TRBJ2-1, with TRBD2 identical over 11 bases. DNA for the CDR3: TGTGCCAGCAGCCCCGGCTCCACTAGCGGGAGAGGGTATCGTGAGCAGTTCTTC. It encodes CASSPGSTSGRGYREQFF. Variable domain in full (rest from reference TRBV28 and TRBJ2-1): DVKVTQSSRYLVKRTGEKVFLECVQDMDHENMFWYRQDPGLGLRLIYFSYDVKMKEKGDIPEGYSVSREKKERFSLILESASTNQTSMYLCASSPGSTSGRGYREQFFGPGTRLTVL.